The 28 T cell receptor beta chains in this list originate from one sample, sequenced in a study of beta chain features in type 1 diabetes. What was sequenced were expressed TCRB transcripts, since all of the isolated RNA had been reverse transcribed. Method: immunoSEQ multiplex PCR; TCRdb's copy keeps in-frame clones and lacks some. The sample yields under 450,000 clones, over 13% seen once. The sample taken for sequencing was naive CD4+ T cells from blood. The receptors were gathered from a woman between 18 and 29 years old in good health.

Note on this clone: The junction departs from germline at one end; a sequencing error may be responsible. CDR3 DNA: TGTGCCTGGAGTTCCCCCAGCGGTTCACTAGCGGCCTTC. This codes for CAWSSPSGSLAAF. V usage is TRBV30 and J usage is TRBJ2-7; 8 nucleotides line up with TRBD2. Germline V gene data show CDR1 as GTSNPN and CDR2 as SVGIG (reference sequence). The CDR3 runs to 13 residues.

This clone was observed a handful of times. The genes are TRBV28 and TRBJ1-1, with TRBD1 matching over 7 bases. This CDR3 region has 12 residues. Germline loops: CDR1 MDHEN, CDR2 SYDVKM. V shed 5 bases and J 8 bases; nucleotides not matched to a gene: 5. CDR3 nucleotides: TGTGCCAGCAGTGTCCCGGGACAGGAAGCTTTCTTT. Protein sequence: CASSVPGQEAFF.

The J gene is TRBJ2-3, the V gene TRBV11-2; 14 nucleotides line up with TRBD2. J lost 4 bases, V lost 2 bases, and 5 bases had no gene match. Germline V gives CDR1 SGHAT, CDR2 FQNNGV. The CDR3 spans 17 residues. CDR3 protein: CASSLLQGLAGADTQYF. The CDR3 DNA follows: TGTGCCAGCAGCTTATTACAGGGACTAGCGGGAGCAGATACGCAGTATTTT.

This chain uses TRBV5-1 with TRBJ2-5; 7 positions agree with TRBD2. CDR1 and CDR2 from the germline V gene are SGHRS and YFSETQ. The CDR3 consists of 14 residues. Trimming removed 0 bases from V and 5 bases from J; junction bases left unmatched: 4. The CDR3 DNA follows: TGCGCCAGCAGCTTGGCCGCGGGAGCCGAGACCCAGTACTTC. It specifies CASSLAAGAETQYF.

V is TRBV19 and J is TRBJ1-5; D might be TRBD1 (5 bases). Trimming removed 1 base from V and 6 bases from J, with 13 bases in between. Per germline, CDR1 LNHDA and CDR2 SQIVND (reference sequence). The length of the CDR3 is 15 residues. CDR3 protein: CASSIVPGGGQPQHF. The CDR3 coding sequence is TGTGCCAGTAGTATAGTACCGGGGGGAGGTCAGCCCCAGCATTTT.

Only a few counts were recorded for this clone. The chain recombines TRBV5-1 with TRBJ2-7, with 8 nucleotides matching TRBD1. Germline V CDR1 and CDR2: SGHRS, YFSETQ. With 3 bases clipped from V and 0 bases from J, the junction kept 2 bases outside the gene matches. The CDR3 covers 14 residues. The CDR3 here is CASSSQGASYEQYF. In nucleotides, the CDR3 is TGCGCCAGCAGCTCTCAGGGGGCCTCCTACGAGCAGTACTTC.

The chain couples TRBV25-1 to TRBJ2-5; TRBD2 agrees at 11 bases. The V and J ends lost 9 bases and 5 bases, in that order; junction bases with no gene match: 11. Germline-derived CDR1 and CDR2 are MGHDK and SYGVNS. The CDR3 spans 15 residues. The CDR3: CASRGTSGPGETQYF. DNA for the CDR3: TGTGCCAGTAGGGGGACTAGCGGTCCCGGTGAGACCCAGTACTTC.

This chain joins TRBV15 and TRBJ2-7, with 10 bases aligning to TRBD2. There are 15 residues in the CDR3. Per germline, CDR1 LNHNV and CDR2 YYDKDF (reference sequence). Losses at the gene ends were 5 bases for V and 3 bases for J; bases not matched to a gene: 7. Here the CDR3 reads CATSDGLADRYEQYF. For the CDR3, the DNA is TGTGCCACCAGCGATGGACTAGCGGACCGCTACGAGCAGTACTTC.

CDR3 protein: CSVEDSYFGGPGEKLFF. The CDR3 DNA sequence: TGCAGCGTTGAAGATTCTTACTTCGGGGGACCGGGGGAAAAACTGTTTTTT. The V call is TRBV29-1, the J call TRBJ1-4; D is perhaps TRBD1 (5 bases). The CDR3 extends over 17 amino acids. The germline V gene encodes CDR1 SQVTM and CDR2 ANQGSEA. V shed 0 bases and J shed 8 bases, with 22 bases lying between them.

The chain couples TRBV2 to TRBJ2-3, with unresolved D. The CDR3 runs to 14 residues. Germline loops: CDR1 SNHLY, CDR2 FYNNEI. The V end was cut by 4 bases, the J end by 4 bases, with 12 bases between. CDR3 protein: CASSGGRLPDTQYF. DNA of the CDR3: TGTGCCAGCAGTGGAGGCAGACTTCCAGATACGCAGTATTTT. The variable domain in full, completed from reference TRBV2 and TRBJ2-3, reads EPEVTQTPSHQVTQMGQEVILRCVPISNHLYFYWYRQILGQKVEFLVSFYNNEISEKSEIFDDQFSVERPDGSNFTLKIRSTKLEDSAMYFCASSGGRLPDTQYFGPGTRLTVL.

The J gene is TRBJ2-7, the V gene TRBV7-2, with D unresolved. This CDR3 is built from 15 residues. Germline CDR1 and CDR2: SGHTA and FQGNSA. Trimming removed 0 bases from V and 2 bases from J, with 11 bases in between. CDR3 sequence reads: CASSLARYSTYEQYF. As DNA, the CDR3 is TGTGCCAGCAGCTTAGCGCGCTATTCGACCTACGAGCAGTACTTC.

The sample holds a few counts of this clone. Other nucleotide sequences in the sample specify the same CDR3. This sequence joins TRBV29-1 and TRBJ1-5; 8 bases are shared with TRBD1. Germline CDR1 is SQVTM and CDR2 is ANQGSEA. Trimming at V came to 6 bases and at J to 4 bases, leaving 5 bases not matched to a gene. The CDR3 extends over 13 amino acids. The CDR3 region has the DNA TGCAGCGTCCTTACAGGGGGAAATCAGCCCCAGCATTTT. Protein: CSVLTGGNQPQHF.

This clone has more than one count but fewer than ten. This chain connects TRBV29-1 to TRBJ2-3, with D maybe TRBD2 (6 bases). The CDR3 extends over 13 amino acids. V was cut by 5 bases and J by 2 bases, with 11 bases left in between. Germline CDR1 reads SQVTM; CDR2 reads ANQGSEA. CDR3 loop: CSVSGTYTDTQYF. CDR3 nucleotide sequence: TGCAGCGTTTCCGGGACTTACACAGATACGCAGTATTTT.

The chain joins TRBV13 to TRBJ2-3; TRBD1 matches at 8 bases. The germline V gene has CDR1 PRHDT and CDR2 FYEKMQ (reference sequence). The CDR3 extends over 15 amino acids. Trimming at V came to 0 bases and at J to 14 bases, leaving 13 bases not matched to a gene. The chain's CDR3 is CASSLGFRGLKGGYF. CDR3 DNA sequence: TGTGCCAGCAGCTTAGGCTTCAGGGGGCTAAAAGGCGGGTATTTT.

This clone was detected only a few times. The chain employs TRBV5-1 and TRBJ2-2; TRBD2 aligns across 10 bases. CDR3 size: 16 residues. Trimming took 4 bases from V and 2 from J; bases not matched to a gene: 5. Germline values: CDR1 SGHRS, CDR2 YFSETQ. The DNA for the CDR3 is TGCGCCAGCAGCCGACCTAGCGGGGGCAACACCGGGGAGCTGTTTTTT. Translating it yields CASSRPSGGNTGELFF.

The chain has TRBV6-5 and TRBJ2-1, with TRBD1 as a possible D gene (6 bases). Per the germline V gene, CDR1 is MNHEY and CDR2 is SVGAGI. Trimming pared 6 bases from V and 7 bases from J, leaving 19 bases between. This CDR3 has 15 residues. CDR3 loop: CASSAGTTWGNEQFF. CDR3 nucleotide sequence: TGTGCCAGCAGCGCTGGGACAACGTGGGGGAATGAGCAGTTCTTC.

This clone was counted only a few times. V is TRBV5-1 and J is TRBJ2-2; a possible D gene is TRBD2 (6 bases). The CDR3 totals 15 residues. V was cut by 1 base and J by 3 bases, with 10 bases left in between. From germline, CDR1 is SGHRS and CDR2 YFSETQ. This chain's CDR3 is CASSLTASDTGELFF. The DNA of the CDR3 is TGCGCCAGCAGCTTGACGGCTAGCGACACCGGGGAGCTGTTTTTT. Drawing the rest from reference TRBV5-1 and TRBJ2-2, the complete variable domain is KAGVTQTPRYLIKTRGQQVTLSCSPISGHRSVSWYQQTPGQGLQFLFEYFSETQRNKGNFPGRFSGRQFSNSRSEMNVSTLELGDSALYLCASSLTASDTGELFFGEGSRLTVL.

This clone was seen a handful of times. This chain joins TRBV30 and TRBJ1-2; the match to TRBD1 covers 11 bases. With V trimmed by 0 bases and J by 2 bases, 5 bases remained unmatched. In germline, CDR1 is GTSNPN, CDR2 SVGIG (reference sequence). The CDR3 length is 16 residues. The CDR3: CAWSVRGTGGNYGYTF. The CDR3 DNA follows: TGTGCCTGGAGTGTACGCGGGACAGGGGGAAACTATGGCTACACCTTC.

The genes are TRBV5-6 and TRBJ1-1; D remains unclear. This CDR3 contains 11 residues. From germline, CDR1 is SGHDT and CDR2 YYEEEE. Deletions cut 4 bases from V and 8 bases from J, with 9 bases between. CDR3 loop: CASSREAEAFF. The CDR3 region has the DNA TGTGCCAGCAGCCGGGAGGCCGAAGCTTTCTTT.

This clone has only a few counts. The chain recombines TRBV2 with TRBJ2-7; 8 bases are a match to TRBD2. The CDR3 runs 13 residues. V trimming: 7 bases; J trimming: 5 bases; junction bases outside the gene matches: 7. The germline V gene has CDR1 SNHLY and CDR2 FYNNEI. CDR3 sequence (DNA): TGTGCCAGCAACCAGCGGGAGTTCAACGAGCAGTACTTC. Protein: CASNQREFNEQYF.

The CDR3 nucleotides are TGTGCCAGCAGGGCCGGGACAGGGAGAGGCTACGAGCAGTACTTC. Amino acid sequence: CASRAGTGRGYEQYF. This chain links TRBV5-4 with TRBJ2-7; 9 bases are a match to TRBD1. CDR3 length: 15 residues. Germline CDR1 reads SGHNT; CDR2 reads YYREEE (reference sequence). J lost 3 bases, V lost 5 bases, and 9 bases had no gene match.

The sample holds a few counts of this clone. The chain's CDR3 is CASSSQQGYYGYTF. The CDR3 coding sequence is TGTGCCAGCAGCTCGCAACAGGGCTACTATGGCTACACCTTC. This chain uses TRBV7-9 with TRBJ1-2; D is possibly TRBD1 (6 bases). The V end was cut by 4 bases, the J end by 3 bases, with 12 bases between. Per the germline V gene, CDR1 is SEHNR and CDR2 is FQNEAQ (reference sequence). The CDR3 has 14 residues.

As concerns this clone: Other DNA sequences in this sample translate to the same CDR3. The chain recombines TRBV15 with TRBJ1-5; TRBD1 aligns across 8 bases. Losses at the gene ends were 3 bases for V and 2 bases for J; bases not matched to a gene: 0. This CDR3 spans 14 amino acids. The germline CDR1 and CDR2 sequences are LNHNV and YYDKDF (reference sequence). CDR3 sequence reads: CATSRTGGNQPQHF. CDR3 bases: TGTGCCACCAGCAGGACAGGGGGCAATCAGCCCCAGCATTTT.

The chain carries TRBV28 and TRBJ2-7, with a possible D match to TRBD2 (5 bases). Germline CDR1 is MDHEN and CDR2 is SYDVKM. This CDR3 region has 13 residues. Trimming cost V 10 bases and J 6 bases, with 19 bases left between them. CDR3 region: CATQQILGVEQYF. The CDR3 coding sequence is TGTGCCACCCAGCAGATCCTCGGGGTCGAGCAGTACTTC.

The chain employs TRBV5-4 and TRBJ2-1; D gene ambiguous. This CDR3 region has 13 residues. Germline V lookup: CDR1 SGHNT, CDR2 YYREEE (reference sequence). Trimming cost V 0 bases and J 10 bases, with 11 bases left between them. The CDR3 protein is CASSLGEIREQFF. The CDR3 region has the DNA TGTGCCAGCAGCTTGGGTGAGATCAGGGAGCAGTTCTTC. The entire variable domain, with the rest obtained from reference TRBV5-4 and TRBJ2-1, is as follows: ETGVTQSPTHLIKTRGQQVTLRCSSQSGHNTVSWYQQALGQGPQFIFQYYREEENGRGNFPPRFSGLQFPNYSSELNVNALELDDSALYLCASSLGEIREQFFGPGTRLTVL.

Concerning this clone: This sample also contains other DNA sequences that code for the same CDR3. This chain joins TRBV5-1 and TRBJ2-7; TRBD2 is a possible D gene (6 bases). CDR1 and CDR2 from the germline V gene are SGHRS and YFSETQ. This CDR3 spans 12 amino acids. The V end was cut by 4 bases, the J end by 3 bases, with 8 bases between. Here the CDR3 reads CASSPGGYEQYF. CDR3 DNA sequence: TGCGCCAGCAGCCCCGGGGGCTACGAGCAGTACTTC.

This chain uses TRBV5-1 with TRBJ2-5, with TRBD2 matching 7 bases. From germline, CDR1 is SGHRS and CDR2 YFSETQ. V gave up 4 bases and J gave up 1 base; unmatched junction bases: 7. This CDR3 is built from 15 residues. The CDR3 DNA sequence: TGCGCCAGCAGCGTTCTGGGGGGGACCCAAGAGACCCAGTACTTC. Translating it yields CASSVLGGTQETQYF.

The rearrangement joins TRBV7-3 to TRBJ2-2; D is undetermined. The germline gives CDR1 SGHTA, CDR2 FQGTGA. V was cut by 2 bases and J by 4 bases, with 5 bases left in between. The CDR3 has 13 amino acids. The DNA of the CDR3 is TGTGCCAGCAGCTTACCCTCCACCGGGGAGCTGTTTTTT. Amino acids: CASSLPSTGELFF.